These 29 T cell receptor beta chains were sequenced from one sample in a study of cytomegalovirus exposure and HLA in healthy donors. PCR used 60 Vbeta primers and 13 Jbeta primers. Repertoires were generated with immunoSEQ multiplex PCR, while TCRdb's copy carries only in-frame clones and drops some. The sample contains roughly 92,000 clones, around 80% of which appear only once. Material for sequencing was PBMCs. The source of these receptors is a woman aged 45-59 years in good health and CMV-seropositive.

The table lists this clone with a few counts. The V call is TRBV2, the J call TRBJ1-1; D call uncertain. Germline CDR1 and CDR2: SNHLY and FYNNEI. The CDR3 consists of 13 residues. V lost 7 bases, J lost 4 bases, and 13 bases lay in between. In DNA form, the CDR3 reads TGTGCCAGCACTAGGTTAACGCTCACTGAAGCTTTCTTT. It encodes CASTRLTLTEAFF.

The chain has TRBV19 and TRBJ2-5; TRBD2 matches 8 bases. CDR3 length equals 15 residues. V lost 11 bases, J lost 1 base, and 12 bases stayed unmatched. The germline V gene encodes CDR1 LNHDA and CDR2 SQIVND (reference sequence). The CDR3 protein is CASKPGLEIQETQYF. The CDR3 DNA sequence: TGTGCCTCTAAACCGGGACTAGAGATCCAAGAGACCCAGTACTTC.

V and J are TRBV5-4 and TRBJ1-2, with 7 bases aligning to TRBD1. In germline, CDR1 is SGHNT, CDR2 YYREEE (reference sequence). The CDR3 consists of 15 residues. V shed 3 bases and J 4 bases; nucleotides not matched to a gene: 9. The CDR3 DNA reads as TGTGCCAGCAGCTGGGGACAGTCTTCCTTCTATGGCTACACCTTC. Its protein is CASSWGQSSFYGYTF.

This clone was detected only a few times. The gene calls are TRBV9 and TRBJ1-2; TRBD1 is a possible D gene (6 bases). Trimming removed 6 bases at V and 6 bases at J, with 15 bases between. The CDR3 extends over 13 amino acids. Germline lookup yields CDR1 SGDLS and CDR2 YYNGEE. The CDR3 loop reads CASKMGGADGYTF. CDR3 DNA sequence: TGTGCCAGCAAAATGGGGGGGGCCGATGGCTACACCTTC.

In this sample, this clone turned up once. The CDR3 DNA follows: TGTGCCAGCAGCTTCCGGGACAACCAAGAGACCCAGTACTTC. Translating it yields CASSFRDNQETQYF. The V gene is TRBV7-8, the J gene TRBJ2-5; D is perhaps TRBD1 (6 bases). There are 14 residues in the CDR3. Trimming pared 3 bases from V and 0 bases from J, leaving 8 bases between. Germline CDR1 SGHVS, CDR2 FQNEAQ.

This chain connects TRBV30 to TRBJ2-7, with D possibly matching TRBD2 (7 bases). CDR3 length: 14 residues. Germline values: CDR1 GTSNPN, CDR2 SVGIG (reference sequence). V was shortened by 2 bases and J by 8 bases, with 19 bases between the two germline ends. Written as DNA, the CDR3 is TGTGCCTGGAGTAGGGGGGAGGGCCTGCCCCAGCAGTACGTC. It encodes CAWSRGEGLPQQYV.

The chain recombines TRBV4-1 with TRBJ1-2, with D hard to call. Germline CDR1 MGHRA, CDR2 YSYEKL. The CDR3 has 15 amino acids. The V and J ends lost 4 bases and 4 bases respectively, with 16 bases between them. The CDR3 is CASSPPGASSYGYTF. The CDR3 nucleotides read TGCGCCAGCAGCCCACCAGGCGCCAGTTCCTATGGCTACACCTTC.

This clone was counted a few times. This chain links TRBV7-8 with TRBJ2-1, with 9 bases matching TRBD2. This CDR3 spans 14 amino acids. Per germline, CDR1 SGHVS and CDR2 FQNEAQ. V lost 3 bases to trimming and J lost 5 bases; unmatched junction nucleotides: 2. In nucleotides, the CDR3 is TGTGCCAGCAGCTTCAGCGGGGGGCACAATGAGCAGTTCTTC. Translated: CASSFSGGHNEQFF.

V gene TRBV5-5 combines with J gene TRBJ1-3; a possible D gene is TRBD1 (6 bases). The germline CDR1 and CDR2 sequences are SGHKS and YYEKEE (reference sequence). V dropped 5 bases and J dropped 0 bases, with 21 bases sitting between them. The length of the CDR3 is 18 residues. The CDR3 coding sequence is TGTGCCAGCAGAACCTACGCCGGGACACTTTTCTCTGGAAACACCATATATTTT. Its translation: CASRTYAGTLFSGNTIYF.

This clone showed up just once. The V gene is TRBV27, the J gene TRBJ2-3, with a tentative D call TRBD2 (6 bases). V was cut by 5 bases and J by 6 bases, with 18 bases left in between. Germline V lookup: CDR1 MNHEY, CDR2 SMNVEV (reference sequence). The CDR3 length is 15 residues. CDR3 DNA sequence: TGTGCCAGCAGTATACTAGCCGGCTTTGGGGATACGCAGTATTTT. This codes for CASSILAGFGDTQYF.

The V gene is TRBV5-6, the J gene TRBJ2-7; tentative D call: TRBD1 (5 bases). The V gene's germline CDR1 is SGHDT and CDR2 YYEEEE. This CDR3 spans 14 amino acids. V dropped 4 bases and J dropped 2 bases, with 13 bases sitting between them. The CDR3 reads CASSQKPDTYEQYF. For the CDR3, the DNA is TGTGCCAGCAGCCAAAAGCCGGACACCTACGAGCAGTACTTC.

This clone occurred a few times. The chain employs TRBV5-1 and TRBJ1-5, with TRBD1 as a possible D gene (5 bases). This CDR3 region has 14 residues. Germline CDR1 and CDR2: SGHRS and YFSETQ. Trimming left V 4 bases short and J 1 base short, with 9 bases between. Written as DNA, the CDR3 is TGCGCCAGCAGCCCTGGGGGGAGCAATCAGCCCCAGCATTTT. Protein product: CASSPGGSNQPQHF.

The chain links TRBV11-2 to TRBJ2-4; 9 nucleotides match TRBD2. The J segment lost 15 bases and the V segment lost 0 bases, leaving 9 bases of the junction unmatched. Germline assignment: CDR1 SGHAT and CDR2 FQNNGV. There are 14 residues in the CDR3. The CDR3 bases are TGTGCCAGCAGCTTAGACAGGACTAGCGAGGGGGTGTACTTC. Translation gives CASSLDRTSEGVYF.

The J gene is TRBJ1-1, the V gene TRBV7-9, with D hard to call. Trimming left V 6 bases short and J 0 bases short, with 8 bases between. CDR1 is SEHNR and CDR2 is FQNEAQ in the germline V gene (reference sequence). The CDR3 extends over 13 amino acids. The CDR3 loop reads CASRAQVNTEAFF. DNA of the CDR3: TGTGCCAGCAGAGCCCAAGTGAACACTGAAGCTTTCTTT.

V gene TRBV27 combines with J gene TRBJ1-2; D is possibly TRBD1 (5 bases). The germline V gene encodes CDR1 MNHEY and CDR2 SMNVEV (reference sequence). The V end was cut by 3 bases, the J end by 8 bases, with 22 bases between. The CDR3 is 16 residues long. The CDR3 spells CASSLGTLGETGGYTF. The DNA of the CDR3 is TGTGCCAGCAGTTTGGGGACTCTTGGTGAGACGGGGGGCTACACCTTC.

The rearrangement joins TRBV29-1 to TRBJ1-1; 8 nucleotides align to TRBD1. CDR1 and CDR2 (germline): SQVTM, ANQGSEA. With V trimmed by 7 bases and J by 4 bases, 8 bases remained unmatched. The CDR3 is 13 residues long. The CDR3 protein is CSGRTGMGTEAFF. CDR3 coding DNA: TGCAGCGGGAGGACAGGGATGGGCACTGAAGCTTTCTTT.

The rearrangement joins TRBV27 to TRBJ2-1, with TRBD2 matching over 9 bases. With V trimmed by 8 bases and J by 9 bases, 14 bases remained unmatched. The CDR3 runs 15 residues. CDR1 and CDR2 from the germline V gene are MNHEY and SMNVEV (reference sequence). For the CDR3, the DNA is TGTGCCAGCGGGCAAGGGGGCGGGGGGGCCGCTGAGCAGTTCTTC. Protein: CASGQGGGGAAEQFF.

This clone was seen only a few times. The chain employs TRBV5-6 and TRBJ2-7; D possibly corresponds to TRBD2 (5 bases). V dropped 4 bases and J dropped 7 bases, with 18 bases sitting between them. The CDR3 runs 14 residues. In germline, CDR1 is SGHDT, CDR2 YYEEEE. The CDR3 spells CASSAGTALWEQYF. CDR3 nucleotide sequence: TGTGCCAGCAGCGCGGGCACTGCTTTGTGGGAGCAGTACTTC. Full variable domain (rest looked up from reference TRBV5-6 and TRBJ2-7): DAGVTQSPTHLIKTRGQQVTLRCSPKSGHDTVSWYQQALGQGPQFIFQYYEEEERQRGNFPDRFSGHQFPNYSSELNVNALLLGDSALYLCASSAGTALWEQYFGPGTRLTVT.

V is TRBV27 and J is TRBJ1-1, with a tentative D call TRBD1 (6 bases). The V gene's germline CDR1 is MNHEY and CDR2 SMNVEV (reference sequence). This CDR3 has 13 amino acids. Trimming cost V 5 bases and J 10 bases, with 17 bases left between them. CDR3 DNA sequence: TGTGCCAGCAGTCCCTGGGAGGGGGGGATAGCTTTCTTT. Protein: CASSPWEGGIAFF.

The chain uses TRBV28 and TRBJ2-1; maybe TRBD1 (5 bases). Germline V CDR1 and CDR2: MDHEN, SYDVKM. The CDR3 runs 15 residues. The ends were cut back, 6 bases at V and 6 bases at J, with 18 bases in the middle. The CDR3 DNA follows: TGTGCCAGCAGATCCAGGGTTAGAGTGGTCAATGAGCAGTTCTTC. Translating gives CASRSRVRVVNEQFF.

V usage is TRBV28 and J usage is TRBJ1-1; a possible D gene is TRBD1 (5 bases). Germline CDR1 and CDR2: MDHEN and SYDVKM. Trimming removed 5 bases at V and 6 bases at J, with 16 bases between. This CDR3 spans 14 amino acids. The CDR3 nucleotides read TGTGCCAGCAGTGCCACGGGGGTAATCGCTGAAGCTTTCTTT. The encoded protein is CASSATGVIAEAFF.

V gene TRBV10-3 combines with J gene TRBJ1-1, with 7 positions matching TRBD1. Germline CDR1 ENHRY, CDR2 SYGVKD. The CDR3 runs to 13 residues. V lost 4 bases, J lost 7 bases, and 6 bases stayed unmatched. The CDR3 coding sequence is TGTGCCATCAGTGCGGGACAGAGCAGTGAAGCTTTCTTT. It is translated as CAISAGQSSEAFF.

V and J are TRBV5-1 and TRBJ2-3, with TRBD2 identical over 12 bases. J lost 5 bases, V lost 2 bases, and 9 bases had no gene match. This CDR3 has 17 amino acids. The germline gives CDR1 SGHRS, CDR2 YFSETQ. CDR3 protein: CASSFQASGRAKDTQYF. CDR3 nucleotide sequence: TGCGCCAGCAGCTTCCAGGCTAGCGGGAGGGCCAAAGATACGCAGTATTTT.

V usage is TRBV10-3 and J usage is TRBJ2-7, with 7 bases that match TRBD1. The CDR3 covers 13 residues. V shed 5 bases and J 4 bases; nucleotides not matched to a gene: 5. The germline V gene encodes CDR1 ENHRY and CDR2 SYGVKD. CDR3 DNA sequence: TGTGCCATCAGTCCCGGGACAGAATACGAGCAGTACGTC. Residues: CAISPGTEYEQYV.

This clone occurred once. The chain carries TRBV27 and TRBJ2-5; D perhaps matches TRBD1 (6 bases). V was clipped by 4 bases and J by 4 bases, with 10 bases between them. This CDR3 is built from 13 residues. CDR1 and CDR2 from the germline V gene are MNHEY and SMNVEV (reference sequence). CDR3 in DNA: TGTGCCAGCAGTTCCGGACAGCGAGAGACCCAGTACTTC. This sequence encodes CASSSGQRETQYF.

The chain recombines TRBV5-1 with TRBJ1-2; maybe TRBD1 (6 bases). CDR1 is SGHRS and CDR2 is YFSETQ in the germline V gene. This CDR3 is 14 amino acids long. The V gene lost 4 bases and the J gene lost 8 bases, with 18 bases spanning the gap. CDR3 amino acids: CASSPGEPIDGYTF. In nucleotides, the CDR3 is TGCGCCAGCAGCCCAGGGGAACCGATTGACGGCTACACCTTC.

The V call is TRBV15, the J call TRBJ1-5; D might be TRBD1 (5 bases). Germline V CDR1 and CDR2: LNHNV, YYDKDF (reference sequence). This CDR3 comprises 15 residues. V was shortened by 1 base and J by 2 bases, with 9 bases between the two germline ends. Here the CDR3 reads CATSRGGGGNQPQHF. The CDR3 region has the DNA TGTGCCACCAGCAGAGGGGGCGGGGGCAATCAGCCCCAGCATTTT. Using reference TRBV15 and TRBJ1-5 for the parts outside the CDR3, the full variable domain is DAMVIQNPRYQVTQFGKPVTLSCSQTLNHNVMYWYQQKSSQAPKLLFHYYDKDFNNEADTPDNFQSRRPNTSFCFLDIRSPGLGDTAMYLCATSRGGGGNQPQHFGDGTRLSIL.

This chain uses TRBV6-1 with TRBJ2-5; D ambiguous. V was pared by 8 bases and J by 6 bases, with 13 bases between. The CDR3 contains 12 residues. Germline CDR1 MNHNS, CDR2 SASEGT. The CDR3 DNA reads TGTGCCAGCTCAAAGGAGATGCAGACCCAGTACTTC. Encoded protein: CASSKEMQTQYF.

The chain's CDR3 is CAISGGQGGTEAFF. CDR3 DNA: TGTGCCATCAGTGGGGGACAGGGGGGCACTGAAGCTTTCTTT. V gene TRBV10-3 combines with J gene TRBJ1-1, with TRBD1 matching 11 bases. The V and J ends lost 4 bases and 4 bases, in that order; junction bases with no gene match: 2. The CDR3 sequence is 14 residues long. CDR1 is ENHRY, CDR2 SYGVKD, per germline.